This TCR beta chain was retrieved from a study of T cell changes during pregnancy in multiple sclerosis. This CDR3 contains 15 residues. Trimming removed 4 bases at V and 8 bases at J, with 18 bases between. CDR1 and CDR2 (germline): GTSNPN, SVGIG (reference sequence). Sequencing used immunoSEQ multiplex PCR; TCRdb keeps in-frame clones, though not all of them. The sample consists of more than 15,000 clones, more than 75% of them appearing once. This receptor was obtained from a female donor in good health, enrolled as a control in a pregnancy study. This specimen was CD4+ T cells from peripheral blood mononuclear cells, taken in the first trimester of pregnancy. The rearrangement uses TRBV30 and TRBJ1-6; D is undetermined. CDR3 amino acids: CAWTQTQGIDSPLHF. As DNA, the CDR3 is TGTGCCTGGACACAGACACAAGGCATTGATTCACCCCTCCACTTT.